In this sample, the clone carrying this TCR beta chain turned up many times. CDR1 and CDR2 (germline): SNHLY, FYNNEI. The V end was cut by 2 bases, the J end by 4 bases, with 20 bases between. This CDR3 has 17 residues. The data derive from a study of Graves' ophthalmopathy and Graves' hyperthyroidism. The wider study: Untreated patients at initial diagnosis provided peripheral blood.

RNA transcripts served as template for amplifying TCR beta CDR3 sequences. HTBI primers primed a first-round RT-PCR, and a second-round multiplex PCR followed. TCRdb re-analysed the multiplex PCR reads in MiXCR, keeping a single row per CDR3 protein. This sample carries a few hundred thousand distinct CDR3 sequences, roughly 15% of them seen once, and the ten largest clones take 9% to 15%. Specimen: peripheral blood. This clonotype was obtained from an adult man with Graves' ophthalmopathy. V gene TRBV2 combines with J gene TRBJ1-1; D perhaps matches TRBD1 (5 bases). In DNA form, the CDR3 reads TGTGCCAGCAGTGAATCCACAAAAGGGGCGGGCCCCACTGAAGCTTTCTTT. It codes for CASSESTKGAGPTEAFF. Drawing the rest from reference TRBV2 and TRBJ1-1, the complete variable domain is EPEVTQTPSHQVTQMGQEVILRCVPISNHLYFYWYRQILGQKVEFLVSFYNNEISEKSEIFDDQFSVERPDGSNFTLKIRSTKLEDSAMYFCASSESTKGAGPTEAFFGQGTRLTVV.